These T cell receptor beta chains were read from a single sample in a study of identical twins. TCRdb passed the 5' RACE reads through MiXCR, listing each CDR3 protein once. This sample yields roughly 720,000 distinct CDR3 sequences, of which roughly 20% are seen a single time; around 12% belongs to the top ten. These same records also appear under a second study, on T cells expressing NK-cell markers.

Sequences were obtained from PBMCs. These receptors were obtained from a woman aged 18-29 years in good health. Both conserved end residues are part of each CDR3. The D gene is left open where the match is weak. Some rows mark clone size as missing; the rest say once, few, many or name a class of expanded clone.

TRBJ2-3	TRBD2	NA	TRBV6-5	TGTGCCAGCAGGTCTTCGGGGGGACTGCAGTATTTT	CASRSSGGLQYF
TRBJ2-5	NA	NA	TRBV25-1	TGTGCCACCGGTGAGACCCAGTACTTC	CATGETQYF
TRBJ2-6	TRBD2	few	TRBV25-1	TGTGCCAGCAGTGAATATAGCGGGAGGGCCCGATCTGGGGCCAACGTCCTGACTTTC	CASSEYSGRARSGANVLTF
TRBJ2-1	TRBD1	few	TRBV2	TGTGCCAGCAGTGACCCCAGGGGGCAAACCTACAATGAGCAGTTCTTC	CASSDPRGQTYNEQFF
TRBJ1-5	NA	few	TRBV6-6	TGTGCCAGCAGTAACAGGGACGGCCAGCCCCAGCATTTT	CASSNRDGQPQHF
TRBJ2-3	NA	few	TRBV7-3	TGTGCCAGCAGCTTTGGGGGTTTCTCAGATACGCAGTATTTT	CASSFGGFSDTQYF
TRBJ1-1	NA	few	TRBV6-1	TGTGCCAGCAGCAGGGAGGGGATGAACACTGAAGCTTTCTTT	CASSREGMNTEAFF
TRBJ1-5	NA	few	TRBV12-3/TRBV12-4	TGTGCCAGCAGCCACAATACAGGTGGGCAGCCCCAGCATTTT	CASSHNTGGQPQHF
TRBJ1-2	TRBD1	many	TRBV2	TGTGCCAGCACAGCAGGGGGTTTATATGGCTACACCTTC	CASTAGGLYGYTF
TRBJ2-5	NA	few	TRBV20-1	TGCAGTGCTAGGCGCAGGGACCAAGAGACCCAGTACTTC	CSARRRDQETQYF
TRBJ2-5	NA	NA	TRBV20-1	TGCAGTGCTCTGTTCAGCGGACAGTGGCAAGAGACCCAGTACTTC	CSALFSGQWQETQYF
TRBJ2-1	NA	NA	TRBV5-6	TGTGCCAGCAGCTTCCCCGGGGCAGGTTTGAATGAGCAGTTCTTC	CASSFPGAGLNEQFF
TRBJ2-5	TRBD2	NA	TRBV9	TGTGCCAGCGGTCGGAGCGGGAGGGAAAAAGAGACCCAGTACTTC	CASGRSGREKETQYF
TRBJ1-1	NA	NA	TRBV11-1	TGTGCCAGCAGCTTAGCCCCCGTCGGGGTTACCCCGAACACTGAAGCTTTCTTT	CASSLAPVGVTPNTEAFF
TRBJ1-2	NA	many	TRBV12-5	TGTGCTAGCGCGGAGGGGGGCTATGGCTACACCTTC	CASAEGGYGYTF
TRBJ2-2	NA	NA	TRBV7-9	TGTGCCAGCAGCTTCGCCCCGAACACCGGGGAGCTGTTTTTT	CASSFAPNTGELFF
TRBJ1-2	NA	NA	TRBV29-1	TGCAGCGTCGCGGTGGGGGCCGGTGCCGGCTACACCTTC	CSVAVGAGAGYTF
TRBJ1-6	NA	NA	TRBV12-3/TRBV12-4	TGTGCCAGCAGTTTTAACCGGGGTTCACCCCTCCACTTT	CASSFNRGSPLHF
TRBJ2-2	NA	NA	TRBV12-3/TRBV12-4	TGTGCCAGCACATTGTCGAGGGAGCTGTTTTTT	CASTLSRELFF
TRBJ1-5	NA	NA	TRBV7-2	TGTGCCAGCAGCTTATTGTCCCCCGATAATCAGCCCCAGCATTTT	CASSLLSPDNQPQHF
TRBJ2-3	TRBD2	few	TRBV6-4	TGTGCCAGCAGCCACACCGGACTAGTCGGAGATACGCAGTATTTT	CASSHTGLVGDTQYF
TRBJ2-3	TRBD2	few	TRBV6-5	TGTGCCAGCAGTTACCGGGCTAGCGGCCCAGATACGCAGTATTTT	CASSYRASGPDTQYF
TRBJ2-5	TRBD2	NA	TRBV27	TGTGCCAGCAGTACGAGTACGCTAGCGGGGGAGACCCAGTACTTC	CASSTSTLAGETQYF
TRBJ2-1	TRBD2	NA	TRBV14	TGTGCCAGCAGTCAAAATCCTAGCGGGAAAATGTTCTTC	CASSQNPSGKMFF
TRBJ2-3	NA	many	TRBV10-3	TGTGCCATCAGTTCGCCCGAGACTTCGACAATGAAGCACAGAGATACGCAGTATTTT	CAISSPETSTMKHRDTQYF
TRBJ1-1	TRBD1	NA	TRBV20-1	TGCAGTGCTAGAGGGGGCTTCGAGGGGGCTATCATGAACACTGAAGCTTTCTTT	CSARGGFEGAIMNTEAFF
TRBJ2-7	NA	NA	TRBV11-2	TGTGCCAGCAGCAGGGCGGCCGGTAGGGGATCCTACGAGCAGTACTTC	CASSRAAGRGSYEQYF
TRBJ1-2	NA	NA	TRBV7-2	TGTGCCAGCAGCCCCGTACGTTACTATGGCTACACCTTC	CASSPVRYYGYTF
TRBJ2-1	TRBD2	NA	TRBV11-2	TGTGCCAGCAGCTTAGAATCTGGGAGAGCGTTAGCGGGAGGGGATTTCTTC	CASSLESGRALAGGDFF
TRBJ2-7	TRBD1	few	TRBV7-8	TGTGCCAGCAGCCACGGACAGGGGGCGTTCGGCGAGCAGTACTTC	CASSHGQGAFGEQYF
TRBJ1-1	NA	NA	TRBV5-1	TGCGCCAGCAGCTTTTTAAGGGGCTATGAAGCTTTCTTT	CASSFLRGYEAFF
TRBJ2-7	NA	NA	TRBV4-3	TGCGCCAGCAGCCAAGTCGTGGCAGTCAGCTCCTACGAGCAGTACTTC	CASSQVVAVSSYEQYF
TRBJ2-7	TRBD2	NA	TRBV20-1	TGCAGTGCTAGAATAGCGGGAGGGCCCCGCGAGCAGTACTTC	CSARIAGGPREQYF
TRBJ1-2	NA	NA	TRBV5-6	TGTGCCAGCAGCTCCCCCCAAGCCCACTATGGCTACACCTTC	CASSSPQAHYGYTF
TRBJ1-1	NA	few	TRBV29-1	TGCAGCGTTGAGCCGACAGCTATGAACACTGAAGCTTTCTTT	CSVEPTAMNTEAFF
TRBJ1-5	TRBD1	many	TRBV29-1	TGCAGCGTCGGGACAGGGTTCGGTCAGCCCCAGCATTTT	CSVGTGFGQPQHF
TRBJ2-1	NA	few	TRBV6-5	TGTGCCAGCAGTTACAGCAGAACCTCCTACAATGAGCAGTTCTTC	CASSYSRTSYNEQFF
TRBJ2-1	NA	NA	TRBV12-3/TRBV12-4	TGTGCCAGCAGCCTTACGGGGGCGTTCAATGAGCAGTTCTTC	CASSLTGAFNEQFF
TRBJ2-5	TRBD1	few	TRBV5-1	TGCGCCAGCAGCTTCGAGAGGGGGCAGGAGACCCAGTACTTC	CASSFERGQETQYF
TRBJ1-3	NA	few	TRBV20-1	TGCAGTGCTAGAGGGGGAACAGGGATAGGAAACACCATATATTTT	CSARGGTGIGNTIYF
TRBJ2-3	TRBD1	NA	TRBV20-1	TGCAGTGCTAGCAGGTTCAGGGGGCGCGGAGATACGCAGTATTTT	CSASRFRGRGDTQYF
TRBJ2-3	TRBD2	few	TRBV20-1	TGCAGTGCTAAAGGGACTAGCGGGTACAGCACAGATACGCAGTATTTT	CSAKGTSGYSTDTQYF
TRBJ2-6	TRBD1	NA	TRBV9	TGTGCCAGCAGCGAAGGACAGGCTAGCTCTGGGGCCAACGTCCTGACTTTC	CASSEGQASSGANVLTF
TRBJ2-3	TRBD2	NA	TRBV11-2	TGTGCCAGCAGCTCCCCTAGCGGACTAAGCACAGATACGCAGTATTTT	CASSSPSGLSTDTQYF
TRBJ1-5	TRBD1	NA	TRBV20-1	TGCAGTGCTACAGTCGGGACAGTCAATCAGCCCCAGCATTTT	CSATVGTVNQPQHF
TRBJ1-1	TRBD1	NA	TRBV18	TGTGCCAGCTCTCCCGTTGGTACAGGGGGCAACGGTGAAGCTTTCTTT	CASSPVGTGGNGEAFF
TRBJ2-2	NA	few	TRBV29-1	TGCAGCGTTGAGCCAGTGACGGACTTGAACACCGGGGAGCTGTTTTTT	CSVEPVTDLNTGELFF
TRBJ2-4	TRBD2	NA	TRBV11-3	TGTGCCAGCAGCCTAGAATACGGGGCAGTCGGGGGGAACATTCAGTACTTC	CASSLEYGAVGGNIQYF
TRBJ1-1	NA	NA	TRBV10-2	TGCGCCAGTCTCAGCCCTGGCGGGACTGAAGCTTTCTTT	CASLSPGGTEAFF
TRBJ2-1	TRBD2	few	TRBV7-2	TGTGCCAGCAGCTTTGGCCTAGCGGCATACAATGAGCAGTTCTTC	CASSFGLAAYNEQFF
TRBJ2-5	TRBD1	NA	TRBV5-1	TGCGCCAGCAGCTTGGCGACAGGGCGGGAAGAGACCCAGTACTTC	CASSLATGREETQYF
TRBJ1-1	TRBD1	NA	TRBV5-1	TGCGCCAGCAGCTCGCTGACAGGGGGCATCACTGAAGCTTTCTTT	CASSSLTGGITEAFF
TRBJ1-1	NA	NA	TRBV18	TGTGCCAGCTCCCATGGGGGGGACACTGAAGCTTTCTTT	CASSHGGDTEAFF
TRBJ2-1	NA	NA	TRBV5-6	TGTGCCAGCAGCTTGGGGCCTAGCCTCGACAATGAGCAGTTCTTC	CASSLGPSLDNEQFF
TRBJ2-5	NA	NA	TRBV20-1	TGCAGTGCTAGAGGGTCGCGGGCCGGGGACCAGTACTTC	CSARGSRAGDQYF
TRBJ2-1	NA	NA	TRBV11-3	TGTGCCAGCAGCTTAGATTACGTCTCAGGGGAGCAGTTCTTC	CASSLDYVSGEQFF
TRBJ1-2	NA	few	TRBV7-9	TGTGCCAGCAGCTTTCCCGACCGCGTACACGGCTACACCTTC	CASSFPDRVHGYTF